This T cell receptor (beta chain) was identified in a study of CD8 T cells in ankylosing spondylitis. Broader study findings: Seven to nine highly homologous variants formed a TCR beta motif that appeared characteristic of ankylosing spondylitis blood. The disease-linked clones had a CD8+ phenotype and low blood frequencies. Clones tied to disease were said to be significantly enriched in matched ankylosing spondylitis synovial fluid. Earlier literature documents some of the motif variants in reactive arthritis synovial fluid and blood.

Making the TCR beta libraries involved quantitative 5'-RACE with molecular barcodes. TCRdb re-called the 5' RACE reads with MiXCR, one entry per CDR3 protein. Of about 800,000 distinct CDR3 sequences in the sample, approximately 12% were seen once. This CDR3 region has 15 residues. V trimming: 7 bases; J trimming: 2 bases; junction bases outside the gene matches: 9. CDR1 SGHTA and CDR2 FQGNSA come from the germline V gene. This clonotype was detected only a few times. Its specificity is unknown. The TCR originated in a male donor with ankylosing spondylitis. Sequenced material: blood, either unsorted or a sorted T cell fraction (not recorded which). The gene calls are TRBV7-2 and TRBJ2-3, with 7 bases aligning to TRBD1. The CDR3 region is CASTRGQTNTDTQYF. The CDR3 DNA sequence: TGTGCCAGCACCAGGGGACAGACTAACACAGATACGCAGTATTTT.